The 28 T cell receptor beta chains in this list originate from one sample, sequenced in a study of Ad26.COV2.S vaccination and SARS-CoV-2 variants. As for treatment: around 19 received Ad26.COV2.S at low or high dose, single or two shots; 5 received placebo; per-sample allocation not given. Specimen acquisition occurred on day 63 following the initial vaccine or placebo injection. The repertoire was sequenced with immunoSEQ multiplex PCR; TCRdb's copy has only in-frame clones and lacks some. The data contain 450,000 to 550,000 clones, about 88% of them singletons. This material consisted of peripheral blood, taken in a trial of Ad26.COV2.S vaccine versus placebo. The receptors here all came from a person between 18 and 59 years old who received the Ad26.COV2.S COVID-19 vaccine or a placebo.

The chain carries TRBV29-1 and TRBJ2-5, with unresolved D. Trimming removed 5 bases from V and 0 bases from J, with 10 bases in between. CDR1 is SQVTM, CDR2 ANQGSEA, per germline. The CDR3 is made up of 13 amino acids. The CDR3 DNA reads TGCAGCGTTTGGCTCAGGTACCAAGAGACCCAGTACTTC. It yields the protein CSVWLRYQETQYF. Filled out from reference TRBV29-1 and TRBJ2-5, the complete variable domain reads SAVISQKPSRDICQRGTSLTIQCQVDSQVTMMFWYRQQPGQSLTLIATANQGSEATYESGFVIDKFPISRPNLTFSTLTVSNMSPEDSSIYLCSVWLRYQETQYFGPGTRLLVL.

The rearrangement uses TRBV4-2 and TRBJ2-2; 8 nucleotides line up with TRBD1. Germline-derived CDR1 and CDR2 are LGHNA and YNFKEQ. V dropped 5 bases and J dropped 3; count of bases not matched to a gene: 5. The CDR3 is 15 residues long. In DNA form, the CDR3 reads TGTGCCAGCAGCTCTCAGGGGGCGGACACCGGGGAGCTGTTTTTT. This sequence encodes CASSSQGADTGELFF.

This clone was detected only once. CDR3 sequence: CASSLKASGPGELFF. The CDR3 DNA is TGCGCCAGCAGCTTGAAGGCCTCAGGCCCCGGGGAGCTGTTTTTT. This chain links TRBV5-1 with TRBJ2-2; D remains ambiguous. The CDR3 spans 15 residues. The V end lost 1 base, the J end lost 6 bases, and 13 bases lay between the germline ends. CDR1 is SGHRS, CDR2 YFSETQ, per germline. Using reference TRBV5-1 and TRBJ2-2 for the parts outside the CDR3, the full variable domain is KAGVTQTPRYLIKTRGQQVTLSCSPISGHRSVSWYQQTPGQGLQFLFEYFSETQRNKGNFPGRFSGRQFSNSRSEMNVSTLELGDSALYLCASSLKASGPGELFFGEGSRLTVL.

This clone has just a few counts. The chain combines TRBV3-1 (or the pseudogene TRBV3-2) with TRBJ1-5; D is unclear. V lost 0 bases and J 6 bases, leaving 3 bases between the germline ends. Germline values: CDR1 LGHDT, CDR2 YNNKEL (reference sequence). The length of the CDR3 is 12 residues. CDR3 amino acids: CASSQDLQPQHF. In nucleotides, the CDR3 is TGTGCCAGCAGCCAAGACCTTCAGCCCCAGCATTTT.

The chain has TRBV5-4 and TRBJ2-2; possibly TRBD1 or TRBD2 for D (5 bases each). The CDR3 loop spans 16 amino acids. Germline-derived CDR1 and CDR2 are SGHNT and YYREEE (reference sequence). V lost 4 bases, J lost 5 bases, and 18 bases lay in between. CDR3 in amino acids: CASSNAGSRETGELFF. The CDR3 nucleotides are TGTGCCAGCAGCAACGCAGGGTCCCGGGAAACCGGGGAGCTGTTTTTT.

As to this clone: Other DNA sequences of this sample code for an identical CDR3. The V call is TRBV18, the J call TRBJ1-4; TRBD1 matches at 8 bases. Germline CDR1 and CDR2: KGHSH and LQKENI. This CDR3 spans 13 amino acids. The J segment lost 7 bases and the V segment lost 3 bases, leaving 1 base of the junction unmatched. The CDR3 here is CASSPGTGEKLFF. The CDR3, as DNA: TGTGCCAGCTCACCGGGGACAGGTGAAAAACTGTTTTTT.

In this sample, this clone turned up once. The CDR3 DNA reads TGCGCCAGCAGCCAACTCCAGGGATTCGATGGCTACACCTTC. Amino acids: CASSQLQGFDGYTF. The genes are TRBV4-1 and TRBJ1-2; TRBD1 might be the D (5 bases). Trimming pared 2 bases from V and 6 bases from J, leaving 13 bases between. Germline V lookup: CDR1 MGHRA, CDR2 YSYEKL. CDR3 length equals 14 residues.

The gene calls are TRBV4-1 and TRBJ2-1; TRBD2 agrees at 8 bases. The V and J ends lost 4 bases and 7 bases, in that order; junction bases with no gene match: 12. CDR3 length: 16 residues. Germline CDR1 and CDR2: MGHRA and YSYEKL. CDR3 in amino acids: CASSPLYSGDGNEQFF. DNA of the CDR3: TGCGCCAGCAGCCCCCTTTATAGCGGGGACGGGAATGAGCAGTTCTTC.

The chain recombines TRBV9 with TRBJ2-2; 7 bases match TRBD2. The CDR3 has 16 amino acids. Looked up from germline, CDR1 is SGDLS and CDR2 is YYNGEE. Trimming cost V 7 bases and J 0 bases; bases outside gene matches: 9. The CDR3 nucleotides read TGTGCCAGCTCCAACGTGGGGGGGGCGAACACCGGGGAGCTGTTTTTT. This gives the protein CASSNVGGANTGELFF.

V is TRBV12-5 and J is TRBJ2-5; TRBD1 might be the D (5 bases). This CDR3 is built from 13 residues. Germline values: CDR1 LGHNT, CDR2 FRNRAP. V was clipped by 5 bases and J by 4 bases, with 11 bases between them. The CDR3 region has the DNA TGTGCTAGTGGTCCTCAGGGTATAGAGACCCAGTACTTC. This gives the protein CASGPQGIETQYF.

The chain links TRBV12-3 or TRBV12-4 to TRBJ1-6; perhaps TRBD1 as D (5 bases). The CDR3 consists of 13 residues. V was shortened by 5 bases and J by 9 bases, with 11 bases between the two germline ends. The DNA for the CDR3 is TGTGCCAGCAGTCCCGTGGGACCTTCACCCCTCCACTTT. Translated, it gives CASSPVGPSPLHF.

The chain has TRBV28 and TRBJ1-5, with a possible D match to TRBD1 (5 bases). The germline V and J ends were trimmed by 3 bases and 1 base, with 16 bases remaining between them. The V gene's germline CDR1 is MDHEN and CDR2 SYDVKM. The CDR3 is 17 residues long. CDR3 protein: CASSFPEGRESNQPQHF. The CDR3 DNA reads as TGTGCCAGCAGTTTCCCTGAGGGACGAGAAAGCAATCAGCCCCAGCATTTT.

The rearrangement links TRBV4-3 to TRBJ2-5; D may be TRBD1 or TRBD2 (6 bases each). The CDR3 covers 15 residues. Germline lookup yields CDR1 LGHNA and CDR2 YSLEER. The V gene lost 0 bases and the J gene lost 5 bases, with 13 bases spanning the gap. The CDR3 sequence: CASSQDRVGGETQYF. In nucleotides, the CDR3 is TGCGCCAGCAGCCAAGACCGGGTAGGGGGGGAGACCCAGTACTTC.

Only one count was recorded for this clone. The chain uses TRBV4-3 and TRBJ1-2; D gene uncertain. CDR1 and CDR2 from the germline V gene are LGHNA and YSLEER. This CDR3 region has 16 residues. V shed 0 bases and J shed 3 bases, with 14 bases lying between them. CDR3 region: CASSQEEYHGDYGYTF. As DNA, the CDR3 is TGCGCCAGCAGCCAAGAGGAGTACCACGGGGACTATGGCTACACCTTC.

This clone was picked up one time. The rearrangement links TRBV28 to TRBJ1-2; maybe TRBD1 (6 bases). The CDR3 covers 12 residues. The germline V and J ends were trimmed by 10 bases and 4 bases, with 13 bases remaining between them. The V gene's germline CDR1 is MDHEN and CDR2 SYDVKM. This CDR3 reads CATLQGGYGYTF. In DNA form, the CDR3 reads TGTGCCACCTTACAGGGCGGCTATGGCTACACCTTC.

The CDR3 here is CASSQEARQPQHF. The CDR3 nucleotides read TGCGCCAGCAGCCAAGAGGCACGACAGCCCCAGCATTTT. The chain links TRBV4-3 to TRBJ1-5; no clear D gene. V was trimmed by 0 bases and J by 7 bases, leaving 7 bases between them. The CDR3 is 13 residues long. The germline V gene has CDR1 LGHNA and CDR2 YSLEER.

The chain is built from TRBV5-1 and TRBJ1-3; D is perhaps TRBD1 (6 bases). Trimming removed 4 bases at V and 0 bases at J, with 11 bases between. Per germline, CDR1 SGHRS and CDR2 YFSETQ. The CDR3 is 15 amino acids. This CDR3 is CASSPRGPSGNTIYF. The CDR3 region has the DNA TGCGCCAGCAGCCCGCGGGGGCCCTCTGGAAACACCATATATTTT.

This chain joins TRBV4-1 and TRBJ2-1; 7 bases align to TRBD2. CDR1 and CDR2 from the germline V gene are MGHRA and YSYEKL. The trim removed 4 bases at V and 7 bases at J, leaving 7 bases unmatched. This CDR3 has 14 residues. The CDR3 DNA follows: TGCGCCAGCAGCCCCGGACTAGTTCTGAATGAGCAGTTCTTC. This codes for CASSPGLVLNEQFF.

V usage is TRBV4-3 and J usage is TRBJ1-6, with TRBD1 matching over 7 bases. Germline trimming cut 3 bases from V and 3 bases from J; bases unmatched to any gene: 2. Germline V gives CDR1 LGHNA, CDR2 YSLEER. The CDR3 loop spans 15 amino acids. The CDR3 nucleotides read TGCGCCAGCAGCCATAGGACAGGCTATAATTCACCCCTCCACTTT. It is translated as CASSHRTGYNSPLHF.

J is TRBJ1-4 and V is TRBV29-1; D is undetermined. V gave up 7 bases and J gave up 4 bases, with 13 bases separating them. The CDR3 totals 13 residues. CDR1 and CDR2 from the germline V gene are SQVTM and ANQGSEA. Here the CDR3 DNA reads TGCAGCGCTCACGACCCGTTTAATGAAAAACTGTTTTTT. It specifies CSAHDPFNEKLFF. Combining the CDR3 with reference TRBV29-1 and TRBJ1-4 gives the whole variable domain SAVISQKPSRDICQRGTSLTIQCQVDSQVTMMFWYRQQPGQSLTLIATANQGSEATYESGFVIDKFPISRPNLTFSTLTVSNMSPEDSSIYLCSAHDPFNEKLFFGSGTQLSVL.

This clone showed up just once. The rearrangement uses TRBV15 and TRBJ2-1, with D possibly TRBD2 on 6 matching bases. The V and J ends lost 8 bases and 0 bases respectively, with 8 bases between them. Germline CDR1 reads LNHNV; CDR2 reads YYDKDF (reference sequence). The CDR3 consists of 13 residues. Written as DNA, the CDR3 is TGTGCCACCGGGGAGGTCTCCTACAATGAGCAGTTCTTC. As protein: CATGEVSYNEQFF.

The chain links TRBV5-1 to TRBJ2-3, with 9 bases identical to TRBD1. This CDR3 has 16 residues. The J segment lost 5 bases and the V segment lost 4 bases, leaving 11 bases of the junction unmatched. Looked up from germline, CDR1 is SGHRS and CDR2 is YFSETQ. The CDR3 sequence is CASSTLTGGEGDTQYF. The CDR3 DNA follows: TGCGCCAGCAGCACCCTAACAGGGGGCGAGGGAGATACGCAGTATTTT.

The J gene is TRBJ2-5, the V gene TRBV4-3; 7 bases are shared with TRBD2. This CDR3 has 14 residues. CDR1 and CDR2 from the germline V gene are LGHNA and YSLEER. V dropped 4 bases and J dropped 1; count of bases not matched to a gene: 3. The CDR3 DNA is TGCGCCAGCAGCCCGCAGCGGGGCCAAGAGACCCAGTACTTC. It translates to CASSPQRGQETQYF.

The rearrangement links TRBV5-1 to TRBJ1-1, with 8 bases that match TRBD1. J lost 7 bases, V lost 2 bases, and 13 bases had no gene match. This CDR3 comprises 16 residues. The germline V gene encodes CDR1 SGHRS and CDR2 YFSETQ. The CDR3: CASSFVTGEGYCEAFF. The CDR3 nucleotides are TGCGCCAGCAGCTTCGTGACAGGGGAAGGGTATTGTGAAGCTTTCTTT.

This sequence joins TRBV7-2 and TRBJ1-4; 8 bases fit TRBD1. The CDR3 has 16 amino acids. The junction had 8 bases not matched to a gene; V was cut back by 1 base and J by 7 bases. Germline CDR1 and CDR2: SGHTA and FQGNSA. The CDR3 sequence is CASSLVGWTGTEKLFF. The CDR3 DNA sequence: TGTGCCAGCAGCTTAGTGGGCTGGACAGGGACTGAAAAACTGTTTTTT.

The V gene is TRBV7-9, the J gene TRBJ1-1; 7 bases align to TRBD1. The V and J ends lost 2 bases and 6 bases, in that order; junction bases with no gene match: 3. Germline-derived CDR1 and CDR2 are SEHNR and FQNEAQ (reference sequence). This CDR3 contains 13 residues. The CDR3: CASSLRQGAEAFF. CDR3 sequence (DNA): TGTGCCAGCAGCTTAAGACAGGGAGCTGAAGCTTTCTTT.

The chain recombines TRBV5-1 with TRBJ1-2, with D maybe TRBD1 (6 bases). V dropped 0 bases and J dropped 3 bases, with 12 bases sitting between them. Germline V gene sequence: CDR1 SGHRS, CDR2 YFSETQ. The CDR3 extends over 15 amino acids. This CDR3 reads CASSLDRGLHYGYTF. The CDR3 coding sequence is TGCGCCAGCAGCTTGGATAGGGGGTTACACTATGGCTACACCTTC.

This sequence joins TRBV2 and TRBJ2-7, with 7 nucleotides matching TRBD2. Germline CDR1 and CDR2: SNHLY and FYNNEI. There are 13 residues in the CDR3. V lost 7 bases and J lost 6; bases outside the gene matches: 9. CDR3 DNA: TGTGCCAGCACCGCCGACTCTAGCGGCGAGCAGTACGTC. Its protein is CASTADSSGEQYV.